The rows below give T cell receptor beta chains drawn from one sample of a study of blood T cells in healthy people across ages. TCRdb passed the 5' RACE reads through MiXCR, listing each CDR3 protein once. The sample lists hundreds of thousands of distinct CDR3 sequences; roughly 25% were seen once. This sample also belongs to another study, concerning T cells of mothers and their children.

Sequenced input: blood. These receptor sequences come from a boy aged 10-17 years in good health. Both conserved end residues are part of each CDR3.

TRBJ2-5 TRBV7-3 CASSFRAGEIETQYF
TRBJ2-3 TRBV20-1 CSAPRGRSGTDTQYF
TRBJ2-5 TRBV3-1 CASSQPGTGQETQYF
TRBJ1-2 TRBV6-4 CASSEASGYGYTF
TRBJ2-7 TRBV9 CASSEGLRYEQYF
NA TRBV20-1 CSARDRGNEQYF
TRBJ2-5 TRBV18 CASSRNQETQYF
NA TRBV11-3 CASSLGRGVGEQYF
TRBJ2-7 TRBV5-1 CASSRGPNEQYF
TRBJ1-1 TRBV9 CASGNTGGTEAFF
TRBJ1-4 TRBV24-1 CATSDARTGIAEKLFF
TRBJ2-2 TRBV7-9 CASPWENTGELFF
TRBJ2-7 TRBV19 CASSKTSYEQYF
TRBJ1-1 TRBV10-3 CAISESQRTEAFF
TRBJ1-2 TRBV14 CASSQDPGGNYGYTF
TRBJ1-1 TRBV6-6 CASSYETVTEAFF
TRBJ2-1 TRBV6-6 CASSVQGSTYNEQFF
TRBJ2-6 TRBV5-1 CASSLGGVGANVLTF
TRBJ2-5 TRBV7-9 CASSFSGRPGIQETQYF
TRBJ1-1 TRBV20-1 CSAREGSGGFFRSEAFF
TRBJ2-7 TRBV28 CASGSTGDEQYF
TRBJ2-5 TRBV4-2 CASSQEFRETQYF